This is a list of T cell receptor beta chains from one sample in a study of OX40 agonist ivuxolimab in advanced cancers. Clones were sequenced by immunoSEQ multiplex PCR, and TCRdb holds only the in-frame ones, with some missing. The profile covers about 110,000 clones, with about nine tenths appearing a single time and 0.25% to 0.3% taken by the ten largest. The input for sequencing was CD4+ or CD8+ T cells sorted from blood, taken in a trial of the OX40 agonist ivuxolimab. The source is an adult with an advanced solid tumor such as melanoma, head and neck, liver or kidney cancer. The CDR3 runs from the conserved cysteine through the conserved F or W. A D gene is named only where the DNA matches it firmly. Size is omitted from some rows. Given values are once, few, many or a class for expanded clones.

>once|TRBJ2-2|TRBD2|18|TRBV7-8
CASSDRGMAGVDTGELFF
TGTGCCAGCAGCGATAGAGGTATGGCGGGAGTCGACACCGGGGAGCTGTTTTTT
>-|TRBJ1-3|TRBD1|18|TRBV5-1
CASSSYLTGGNSGNTIYF
TGCGCCAGCAGCTCCTATTTAACAGGGGGCAACTCTGGAAACACCATATATTTT
>-|TRBJ1-1|-|13|TRBV29-1
CSVEGGYGTEAFF
TGCAGCGTTGAAGGGGGATATGGCACTGAAGCTTTCTTT
>once|TRBJ1-3|TRBD1|16|TRBV5-1
CARTPGQEYSGNTIYF
TGCGCCAGAACTCCGGGACAGGAGTACTCTGGAAACACCATATATTTT
>-|TRBJ1-1|-|13|TRBV29-1
CSVEIGLNTEAFF
TGCAGCGTTGAAATAGGTTTGAACACTGAAGCTTTCTTT
>few|TRBJ1-1|TRBD1|18|TRBV4-2
CASSASPDRAQLNTEAFF
TGTGCCAGCAGCGCAAGCCCCGACAGGGCTCAGCTGAACACTGAAGCTTTCTTT
>-|TRBJ2-7|-|13|TRBV14
CASSQDVGREQYF
TGTGCCAGCAGCCAAGACGTGGGACGGGAGCAGTACTTC
>-|TRBJ2-7|-|13|TRBV11-2
CASSLSLAYEQYF
TGTGCCAGCAGCTTAAGTCTTGCCTACGAGCAGTACTTC
>-|TRBJ2-5|-|11|TRBV7-9
CASSLSETQYF
TGTGCCAGCAGCTTAAGTGAGACCCAGTACTTC
>few|TRBJ1-3|-|14|TRBV15
CATSMYGAGNTIYF
TGTGCCACCAGCATGTACGGGGCAGGAAACACCATATATTTT
>once|TRBJ1-2|-|15|TRBV19
CASSIAPTGGYGYTF
TGTGCCAGTAGTATAGCCCCGACGGGAGGATATGGCTACACCTTC
>-|TRBJ1-6|-|16|TRBV7-2
CASSPFPGTGGSPLHF
TGTGCCAGCAGCCCATTCCCAGGGACTGGAGGATCACCCCTCCACTTT